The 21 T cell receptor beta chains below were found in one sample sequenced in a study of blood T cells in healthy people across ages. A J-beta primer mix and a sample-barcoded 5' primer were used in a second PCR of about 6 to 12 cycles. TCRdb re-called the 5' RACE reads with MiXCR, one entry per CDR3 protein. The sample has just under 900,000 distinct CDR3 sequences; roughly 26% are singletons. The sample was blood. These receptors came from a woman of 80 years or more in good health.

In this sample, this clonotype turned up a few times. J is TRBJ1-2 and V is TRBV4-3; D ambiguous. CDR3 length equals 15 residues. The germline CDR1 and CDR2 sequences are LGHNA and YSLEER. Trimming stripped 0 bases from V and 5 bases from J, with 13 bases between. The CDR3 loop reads CASSQENPRAYGYTF. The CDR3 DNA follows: TGCGCCAGCAGCCAAGAGAATCCTAGAGCATATGGCTACACCTTC.

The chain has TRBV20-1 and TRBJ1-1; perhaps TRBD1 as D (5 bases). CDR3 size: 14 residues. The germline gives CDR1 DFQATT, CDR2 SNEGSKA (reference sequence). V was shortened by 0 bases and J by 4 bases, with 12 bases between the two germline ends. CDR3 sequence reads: CSARDSTGGTEAFF. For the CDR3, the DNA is TGCAGTGCTAGAGATAGCACAGGTGGCACTGAAGCTTTCTTT.

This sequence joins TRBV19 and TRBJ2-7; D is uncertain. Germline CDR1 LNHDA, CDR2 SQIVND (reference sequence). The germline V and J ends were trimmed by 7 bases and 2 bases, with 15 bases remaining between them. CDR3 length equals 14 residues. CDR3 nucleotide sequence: TGTGCCAGTACCCAAGGTTTGGGGACCTACGAGCAGTACTTC. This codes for CASTQGLGTYEQYF.

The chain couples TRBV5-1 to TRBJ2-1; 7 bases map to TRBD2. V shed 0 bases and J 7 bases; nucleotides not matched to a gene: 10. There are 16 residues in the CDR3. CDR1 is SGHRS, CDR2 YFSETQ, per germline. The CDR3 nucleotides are TGCGCCAGCAGCTTGGAACGGGCGGGGGTAGGGAATGAGCAGTTCTTC. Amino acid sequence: CASSLERAGVGNEQFF.

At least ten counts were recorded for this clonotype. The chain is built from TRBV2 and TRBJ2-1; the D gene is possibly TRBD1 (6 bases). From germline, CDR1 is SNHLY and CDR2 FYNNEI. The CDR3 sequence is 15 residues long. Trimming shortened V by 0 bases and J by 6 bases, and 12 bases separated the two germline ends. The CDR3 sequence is CASSEALWGLNEQFF. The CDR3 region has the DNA TGTGCCAGCAGTGAAGCGCTTTGGGGGCTCAATGAGCAGTTCTTC.

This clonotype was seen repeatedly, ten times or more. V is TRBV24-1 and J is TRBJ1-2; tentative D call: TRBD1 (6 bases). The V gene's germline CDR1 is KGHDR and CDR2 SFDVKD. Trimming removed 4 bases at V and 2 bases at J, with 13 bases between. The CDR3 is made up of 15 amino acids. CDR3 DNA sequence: TGTGCCACCAGTGACTCCCGGACAGTCAACTATGGCTACACCTTC. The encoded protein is CATSDSRTVNYGYTF.

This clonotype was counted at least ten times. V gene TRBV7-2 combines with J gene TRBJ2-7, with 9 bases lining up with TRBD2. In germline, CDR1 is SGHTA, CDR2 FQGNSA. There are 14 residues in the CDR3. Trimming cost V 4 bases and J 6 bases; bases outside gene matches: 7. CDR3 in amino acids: CASSSHSGGSEQYF. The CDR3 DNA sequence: TGTGCCAGCAGCTCTCATAGCGGGGGATCCGAGCAGTACTTC.

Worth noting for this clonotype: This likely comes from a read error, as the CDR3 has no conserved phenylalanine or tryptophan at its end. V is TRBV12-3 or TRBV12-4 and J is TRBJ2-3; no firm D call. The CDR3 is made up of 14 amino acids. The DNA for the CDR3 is TGTGCCAGCAGCCTCTTCGCCAACACAGATGCGCAGTATTCT. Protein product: CASSLFANTDAQYS.

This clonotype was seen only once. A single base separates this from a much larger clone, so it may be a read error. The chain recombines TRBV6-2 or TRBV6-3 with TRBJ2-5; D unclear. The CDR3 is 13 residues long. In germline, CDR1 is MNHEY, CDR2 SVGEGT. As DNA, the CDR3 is TGTACCAGCAGTTACGGTGCAAAAGAGACCCAGTACTTC. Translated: CTSSYGAKETQYF.

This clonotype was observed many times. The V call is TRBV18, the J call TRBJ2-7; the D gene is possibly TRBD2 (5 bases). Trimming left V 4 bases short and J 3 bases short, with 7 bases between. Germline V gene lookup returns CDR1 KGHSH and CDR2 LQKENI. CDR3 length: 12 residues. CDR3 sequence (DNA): TGTGCCAGCTCACAGGGAGACTACGAGCAGTACTTC. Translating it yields CASSQGDYEQYF.

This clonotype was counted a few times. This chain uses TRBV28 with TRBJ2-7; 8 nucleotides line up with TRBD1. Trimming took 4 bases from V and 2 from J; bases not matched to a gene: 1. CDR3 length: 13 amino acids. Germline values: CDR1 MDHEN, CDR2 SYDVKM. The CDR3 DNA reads TGTGCCAGCAGTTGGACAGGGCCCTACGAGCAGTACTTC. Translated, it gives CASSWTGPYEQYF.

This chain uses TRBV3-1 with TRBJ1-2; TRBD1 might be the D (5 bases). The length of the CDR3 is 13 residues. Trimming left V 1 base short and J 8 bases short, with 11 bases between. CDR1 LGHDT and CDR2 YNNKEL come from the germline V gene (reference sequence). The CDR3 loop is CASSQGDLGGYTF. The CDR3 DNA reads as TGTGCCAGCAGCCAAGGGGACTTAGGCGGCTACACCTTC.

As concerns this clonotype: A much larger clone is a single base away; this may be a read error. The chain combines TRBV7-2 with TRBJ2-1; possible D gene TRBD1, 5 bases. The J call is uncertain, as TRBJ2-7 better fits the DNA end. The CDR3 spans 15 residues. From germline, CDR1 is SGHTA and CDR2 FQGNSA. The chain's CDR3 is CASSIDSGSYNEQYF. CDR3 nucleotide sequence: TGTGCCAGCAGCATAGACAGTGGCTCCTACAATGAGCAGTACTTC.

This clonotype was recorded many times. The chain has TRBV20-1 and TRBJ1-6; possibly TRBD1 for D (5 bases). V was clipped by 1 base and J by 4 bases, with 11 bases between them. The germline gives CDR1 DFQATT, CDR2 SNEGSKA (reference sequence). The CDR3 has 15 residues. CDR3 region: CSARAQDTYNSPLHF. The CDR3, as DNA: TGCAGTGCTAGAGCTCAGGACACTTATAATTCACCCCTCCACTTT.

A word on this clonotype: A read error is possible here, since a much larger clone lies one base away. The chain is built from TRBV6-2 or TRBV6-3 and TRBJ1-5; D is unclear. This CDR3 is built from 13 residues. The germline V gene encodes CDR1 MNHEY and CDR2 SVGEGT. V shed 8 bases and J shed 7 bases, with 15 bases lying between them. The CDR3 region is CASAGRGGQPQHF. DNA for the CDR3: TGTGCCAGCGCGGGGAGAGGAGGACAGCCCCAGCATTTT.

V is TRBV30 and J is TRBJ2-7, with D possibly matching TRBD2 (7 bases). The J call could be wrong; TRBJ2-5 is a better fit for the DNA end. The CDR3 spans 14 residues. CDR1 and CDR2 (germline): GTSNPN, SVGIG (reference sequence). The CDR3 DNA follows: TGTGCCTGGAGGGGGGGGGCCACGATTGAGACCCAGTACTTC. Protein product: CAWRGGATIETQYF.

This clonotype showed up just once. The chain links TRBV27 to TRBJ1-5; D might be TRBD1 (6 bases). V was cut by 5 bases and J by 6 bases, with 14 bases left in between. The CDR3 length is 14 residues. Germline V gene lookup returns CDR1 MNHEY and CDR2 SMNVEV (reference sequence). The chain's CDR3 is CASSPLDSGQPQHF. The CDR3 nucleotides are TGTGCCAGCAGTCCTCTGGACAGCGGTCAGCCCCAGCATTTT.

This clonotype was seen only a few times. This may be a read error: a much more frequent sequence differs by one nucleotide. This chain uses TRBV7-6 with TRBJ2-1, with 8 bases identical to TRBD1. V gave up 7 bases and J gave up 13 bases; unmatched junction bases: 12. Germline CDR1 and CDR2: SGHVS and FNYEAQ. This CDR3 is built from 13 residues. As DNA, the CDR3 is TGTGCCAGCACTCGGACAGGGCAAGAGACCCAGTTCTTC. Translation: CASTRTGQETQFF.

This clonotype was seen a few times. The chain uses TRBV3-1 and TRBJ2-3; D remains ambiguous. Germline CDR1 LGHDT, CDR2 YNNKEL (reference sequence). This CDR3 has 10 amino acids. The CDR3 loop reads CATGPDTQYF. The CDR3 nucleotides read TGTGCTACCGGCCCAGATACGCAGTATTTT.

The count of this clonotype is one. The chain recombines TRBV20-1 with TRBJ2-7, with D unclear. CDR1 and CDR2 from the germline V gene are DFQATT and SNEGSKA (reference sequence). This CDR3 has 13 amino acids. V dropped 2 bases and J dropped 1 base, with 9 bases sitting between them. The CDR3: CSARLRVSYEQYF. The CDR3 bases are TGCAGTGCTAGACTAAGGGTGTCCTACGAGCAGTACTTC.

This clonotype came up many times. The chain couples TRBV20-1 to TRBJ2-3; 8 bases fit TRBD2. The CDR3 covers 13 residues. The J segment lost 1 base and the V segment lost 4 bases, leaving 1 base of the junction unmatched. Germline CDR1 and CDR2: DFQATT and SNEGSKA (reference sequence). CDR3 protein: CSAILAGTDTQYF. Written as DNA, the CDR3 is TGCAGTGCTATACTAGCGGGCACAGATACGCAGTATTTT.